What follows are 24 T cell receptor beta chains derived from one specimen sequenced in a study of blood T cells in healthy people across ages. A J-beta primer mix and a sample-barcoded 5' primer were used in a second PCR of about 6 to 12 cycles. TCRdb called the 5' RACE reads again in MiXCR, with one record for every CDR3 protein. The sample includes around 600,000 distinct CDR3 sequences, 45% to 55% of them seen just once. Material for sequencing was blood. The receptors come from a man at least 80 years old in good health.

This clonotype came up once. This chain joins TRBV6-1 and TRBJ1-5, with D possibly matching TRBD1 (5 bases). CDR1 MNHNS and CDR2 SASEGT come from the germline V gene. Trimming took 7 bases from V and 3 from J, leaving 13 bases between them. The CDR3 has 14 residues. The CDR3 sequence: CASTSGSNNQPQHF. Here the CDR3 DNA reads TGTGCCAGCACCTCAGGGAGTAACAATCAGCCCCAGCATTTT.

The gene calls are TRBV4-2 and TRBJ2-3; TRBD1 matches 7 bases. The CDR3 sequence is 15 residues long. V dropped 4 bases and J dropped 4; count of bases not matched to a gene: 8. Germline CDR1 and CDR2: LGHNA and YNFKEQ. The CDR3 spells CASSLREGGSDTQYF. The CDR3 DNA is TGTGCCAGCAGCCTCCGCGAAGGGGGCTCAGATACGCAGTATTTT.

The chain carries TRBV20-1 and TRBJ2-5, with 8 bases that match TRBD2. CDR1 DFQATT and CDR2 SNEGSKA come from the germline V gene (reference sequence). J lost 4 bases, V lost 3 bases, and 1 base had no gene match. The CDR3 has 12 amino acids. CDR3 in amino acids: CSASGGAETQYF. CDR3 coding DNA: TGCAGTGCTAGCGGGGGGGCAGAGACCCAGTACTTC.

V usage is TRBV27 and J usage is TRBJ2-1; TRBD2 aligns across 11 bases. After removal of 3 bases from V and 7 bases from J, the junction contained 17 bases not matched to a gene. The length of the CDR3 is 19 residues. Germline V gene lookup returns CDR1 MNHEY and CDR2 SMNVEV (reference sequence). The CDR3 region has the DNA TGTGCCAGCAGTTTCTACCCTCCTCAGACTAGCGGGATATTTAATGAGCAGTTCTTC. Its protein is CASSFYPPQTSGIFNEQFF.

The chain joins TRBV6-1 to TRBJ2-1; 10 positions match TRBD1. Germline V CDR1 and CDR2: MNHNS, SASEGT. This CDR3 is 15 amino acids long. After removal of 6 bases from V and 5 bases from J, the junction contained 7 bases not matched to a gene. CDR3 nucleotide sequence: TGTGCCAGCAGGAGGGACAGGGGCGCCAACAATGAGCAGTTCTTC. It specifies CASRRDRGANNEQFF.

Points on this clonotype: A much larger clone differs from this one at a single base, so this may be a read error. This chain joins TRBV29-1 and TRBJ2-1; D is uncertain. Trimming pared 2 bases from V and 1 base from J, leaving 3 bases between. The CDR3 consists of 12 residues. Germline V gene sequence: CDR1 SQVTM, CDR2 ANQGSEA. DNA for the CDR3: TGCAGCGTTGAAAGGTCCTACAATGAGCAGTTCTTC. It encodes CSVERSYNEQFF.

The rearrangement uses TRBV2 and TRBJ2-1; 7 bases map to TRBD2. Germline trimming cut 4 bases from V and 4 bases from J; bases unmatched to any gene: 13. The CDR3 loop spans 17 amino acids. Germline CDR1 is SNHLY and CDR2 is FYNNEI. The CDR3 spells CASSGAGRLAEYNEQFF. The CDR3 DNA is TGTGCCAGCAGTGGAGCTGGGCGTCTAGCGGAGTACAATGAGCAGTTCTTC.

The chain links TRBV27 to TRBJ1-2, with D possibly being TRBD1 (6 bases). The CDR3 contains 14 residues. The V and J ends lost 5 bases and 6 bases respectively, with 16 bases between them. Germline V gene sequence: CDR1 MNHEY, CDR2 SMNVEV (reference sequence). Written as DNA, the CDR3 is TGTGCCAGCAGTCGTTCCGGGACATTGGATGGCTACACCTTC. This sequence encodes CASSRSGTLDGYTF.

This clonotype was recorded many times. The chain uses TRBV6-6 and TRBJ2-1, with D possibly matching TRBD1 (5 bases). CDR3 length: 14 residues. V lost 2 bases and J lost 4, with 9 bases in between. Germline V lookup: CDR1 MNHNY, CDR2 SVGAGI (reference sequence). Here the CDR3 DNA reads TGTGCCAGCAGTTACGGCAGGGTTTACAATGAGCAGTTCTTC. Translation: CASSYGRVYNEQFF.

Notes on this clonotype: This may come from a read error, since a much larger clone is one base off. The J gene is TRBJ2-1, the V gene TRBV7-2; possible D gene TRBD1, 5 bases. The end of the DNA aligns better with TRBJ2-7, so the J call may be wrong. The CDR3 extends over 15 amino acids. Germline V gene data show CDR1 as SGHTA and CDR2 as FQGNSA. The CDR3 sequence: CASSSPEDNYNEQYF. The CDR3 DNA follows: TGTGCCAGCAGCTCGCCAGAGGACAACTACAATGAGCAGTACTTC.

The CDR3 here is CASSLQGTDEKLFF. Written as DNA, the CDR3 is TGTGCCAGCAGTTTACAGGGGACGGATGAAAAACTGTTTTTT. The V gene is TRBV12-3 or TRBV12-4, the J gene TRBJ1-4; D possibly corresponds to TRBD1 (6 bases). This CDR3 is 14 amino acids long. V lost 2 bases to trimming and J lost 6 bases, with 10 bases between them.

This chain connects TRBV20-1 to TRBJ2-5, with D tentatively TRBD2 (5 bases). The DNA end is more similar to TRBJ2-7, so the J call may be wrong. CDR3 length: 13 residues. Per germline, CDR1 DFQATT and CDR2 SNEGSKA (reference sequence). This CDR3 reads CSVRERAGYEQYF. The CDR3 coding sequence is TGCAGTGTGAGAGAGAGGGCTGGTTACGAGCAGTACTTC.

The chain combines TRBV4-3 with TRBJ2-3; TRBD1 is a possible D gene (6 bases). With 0 bases removed from V and 2 bases from J, the gap between germline ends came to 12 bases. Germline V CDR1 and CDR2: LGHNA, YSLEER. This CDR3 spans 16 amino acids. The CDR3 protein is CASSQEPTGYTDTQYF. CDR3 bases: TGCGCCAGCAGCCAAGAACCGACAGGTTACACAGATACGCAGTATTTT.

Details on this clonotype: A much larger clone differs by one base, so this may be a read error. The V call is TRBV6-5, the J call TRBJ1-2; no reliable D call. CDR3 size: 13 residues. The germline CDR1 and CDR2 sequences are MNHEY and SVGAGI. In DNA, the CDR3 is TGTGCCAGCAGTGACTCGAGTAGGAATGGCTACACCTTC. This gives the protein CASSDSSRNGYTF.

The chain is built from TRBV3-1 and TRBJ1-2, with D perhaps TRBD1 (5 bases). Germline V lookup: CDR1 LGHDT, CDR2 YNNKEL (reference sequence). V lost 1 base to trimming and J lost 4 bases, with 10 bases between them. The CDR3 is made up of 14 amino acids. The CDR3 protein is CASSQASDSYGYTF. The CDR3 DNA sequence: TGTGCCAGCAGCCAAGCATCCGACAGCTATGGCTACACCTTC.

There are a few counts of this clonotype. The rearrangement links TRBV7-2 to TRBJ1-1; perhaps TRBD1 as D (5 bases). The CDR3 spans 14 residues. Germline CDR1 reads SGHTA; CDR2 reads FQGNSA. V was pared by 4 bases and J by 1 base, with 10 bases between. CDR3 sequence: CASSSGARNTEAFF. CDR3 in DNA: TGTGCCAGCAGCTCTGGGGCGAGGAACACTGAAGCTTTCTTT.

This rearrangement joins TRBV20-1 to TRBJ2-1; 14 nucleotides match TRBD2. This CDR3 has 15 amino acids. The junction had 6 bases not matched to a gene; V was cut back by 5 bases and J by 6 bases. CDR1 and CDR2 (germline): DFQATT, SNEGSKA (reference sequence). CDR3 sequence: CSARKGTSGSNEQFF. DNA of the CDR3: TGCAGTGCTCGAAAAGGGACTAGCGGGAGCAATGAGCAGTTCTTC.

This sequence joins TRBV7-6 and TRBJ2-1, with D possibly being TRBD1 (6 bases). CDR1 SGHVS and CDR2 FNYEAQ come from the germline V gene. This CDR3 has 16 amino acids. Trimming took off 2 bases at V and 6 bases at J, with 17 bases between the two ends. CDR3 region: CASSLTRDIKLNEQFF. The CDR3 DNA reads as TGTGCCAGCAGCTTAACCCGGGACATCAAACTCAATGAGCAGTTCTTC.

This clonotype was counted at least ten times. This chain connects TRBV6-6 to TRBJ2-7; TRBD1 aligns across 12 bases. The CDR3 length is 16 residues. Unmatched junction bases numbered 9, after V lost 2 bases and J lost 7 bases. CDR1 is MNHNY, CDR2 SVGAGI, per germline (reference sequence). The chain's CDR3 is CASSYHWDRGLPEQYF. In DNA form, the CDR3 reads TGTGCCAGCAGTTACCACTGGGACAGGGGGCTCCCAGAGCAGTACTTC.

A single count supports this clonotype. The chain uses TRBV3-1 and TRBJ2-1; D ambiguous. The J call is doubtful: the DNA matches TRBJ2-7 better. The CDR3 runs 15 residues. From germline, CDR1 is LGHDT and CDR2 YNNKEL (reference sequence). DNA for the CDR3: TGTGCCAGCAGCATCCGCCAGGCCTCCTACAATGAGCAGTACTTC. Its protein is CASSIRQASYNEQYF.

The chain combines TRBV6-1 with TRBJ2-2; tentatively, D is TRBD2 (5 bases). This CDR3 is 16 amino acids long. Trimming pared 8 bases from V and 0 bases from J, leaving 16 bases between. Per germline, CDR1 MNHNS and CDR2 SASEGT. The CDR3 spells CASPAARASNTGELFF. The DNA for the CDR3 is TGTGCCAGCCCTGCCGCGAGGGCCTCGAACACCGGGGAGCTGTTTTTT.

This chain links TRBV29-1 with TRBJ2-3; weak D call: TRBD2 (6 bases). CDR3 length equals 15 residues. The germline V gene has CDR1 SQVTM and CDR2 ANQGSEA. Trimming shortened V by 4 bases and J by 6 bases, and 20 bases separated the two germline ends. CDR3 in amino acids: CSVAPRSGRRDTQYF. The CDR3 nucleotides read TGCAGCGTTGCCCCCCGAAGTGGGAGGCGGGATACGCAGTATTTT.

In its sample, this clonotype was seen many times. J is TRBJ2-7 and V is TRBV29-1, with 11 positions matching TRBD1. From germline, CDR1 is SQVTM and CDR2 ANQGSEA. The V and J ends lost 3 bases and 1 base, in that order; junction bases with no gene match: 2. The CDR3 length is 14 residues. The CDR3 sequence: CSVEGQGVSYEQYF. CDR3 coding DNA: TGCAGCGTTGAGGGACAGGGGGTATCCTACGAGCAGTACTTC.

CDR3 in amino acids: CASSLGSNGANVLTF. The CDR3 region has the DNA TGTGCCAGCAGTTTAGGTAGCAATGGGGCCAACGTCCTGACTTTC. The V gene is TRBV27, the J gene TRBJ2-6; D call uncertain. Trimming removed 2 bases from V and 3 bases from J, with 8 bases in between. The CDR3 sequence is 15 residues long. Looked up from germline, CDR1 is MNHEY and CDR2 is SMNVEV (reference sequence).